The 23 T cell receptor beta chains reported below all come from one sample, sequenced in a study of T cells after yellow fever vaccination. TCRdb analysed the 5' RACE reads with MiXCR anew, one entry per CDR3 protein. The sample has around 610,000 distinct CDR3 sequences, approximately 15% seen once; the top ten hold over 12%. The sample consisted of PBMCs, taken on the day of the yellow fever booster vaccination. Source of these receptors: a man aged 25 to 40 who received the YFV17D yellow fever vaccine.

This clonotype was observed many times. The chain joins TRBV7-2 to TRBJ1-6, with D possibly being TRBD1 (6 bases). With 7 bases removed from V and 10 bases from J, the gap between germline ends came to 14 bases. CDR3 length: 13 amino acids. Germline V gene sequence: CDR1 SGHTA, CDR2 FQGNSA. In nucleotides, the CDR3 is TGTGCCAGCACCCAGCTGGGGGGCTCACCCCTCCACTTT. It is translated as CASTQLGGSPLHF.

There are many counts of this clonotype. As DNA, the CDR3 is TGTGCCAGTATGATTAGCGGGGGCCAAGAGACCCAGTACTTC. Amino acid sequence: CASMISGGQETQYF. The rearrangement links TRBV7-9 to TRBJ2-5; 9 bases match TRBD2. Unmatched junction bases numbered 6, after V lost 9 bases and J lost 1 base. The germline CDR1 and CDR2 sequences are SEHNR and FQNEAQ (reference sequence). The CDR3 is made up of 14 amino acids.

V gene TRBV12-3 or TRBV12-4 combines with J gene TRBJ2-7, with 7 bases fitting TRBD1. With 6 bases clipped from V and 2 bases from J, the junction kept 10 bases outside the gene matches. The length of the CDR3 is 15 residues. The CDR3 sequence is CASSTDRDPPYEQYF. CDR3 coding DNA: TGTGCCAGCAGCACCGACAGGGACCCTCCCTACGAGCAGTACTTC.

This rearrangement joins TRBV6-2 or TRBV6-3 to TRBJ2-1; D remains unclear. CDR3 length equals 14 residues. V was cut by 6 bases and J by 0 bases, with 9 bases left in between. CDR1 and CDR2 from the germline V gene are MNHEY and SVGEGT. The CDR3 region is CASSRPSSYNEQFF. Here the CDR3 DNA reads TGTGCCAGCAGCCGGCCGAGCTCCTACAATGAGCAGTTCTTC.

Only a few counts were recorded for this clonotype. This chain links TRBV7-9 with TRBJ2-7; no definite D call. The germline V gene encodes CDR1 SEHNR and CDR2 FQNEAQ (reference sequence). The CDR3 covers 14 residues. Trimming removed 5 bases from V and 0 bases from J, with 11 bases in between. DNA of the CDR3: TGTGCCAGCAGCAACCGACTGGGCTCCTACGAGCAGTACTTC. Protein product: CASSNRLGSYEQYF.

This clonotype was seen more than once but under ten times. The CDR3 here is CASSFGLAEGGGELFF. As DNA, the CDR3 is TGTGCCAGCAGTTTCGGACTAGCGGAGGGGGGCGGGGAGCTGTTTTTT. The rearrangement joins TRBV27 to TRBJ2-2; 10 nucleotides line up with TRBD2. This CDR3 spans 16 amino acids. With 3 bases clipped from V and 7 bases from J, the junction kept 8 bases outside the gene matches. Germline loops: CDR1 MNHEY, CDR2 SMNVEV (reference sequence).

In its sample, this clonotype was seen a few times. The J gene is TRBJ2-7, the V gene TRBV20-1; 10 nucleotides align to TRBD2. Germline V gene lookup returns CDR1 DFQATT and CDR2 SNEGSKA (reference sequence). V dropped 3 bases and J dropped 0; count of bases not matched to a gene: 2. The CDR3 has 14 amino acids. The CDR3 DNA is TGCAGTGCTAGTACTAGCGGGAACTCCTACGAGCAGTACTTC. Amino acid sequence: CSASTSGNSYEQYF.

For this clonotype: A much larger clonotype is one base distant, so this may be a read error. The V call is TRBV29-1, the J call TRBJ2-1, with D tentatively TRBD2 (6 bases). The CDR3 is made up of 13 amino acids. Germline CDR1 and CDR2: SQVTM and ANQGSEA. The CDR3 bases are TGCAGCGGTGAACTGCGGGAAAGGGGTGGGCAGTTCTTC. Translation gives CSGELRERGGQFF.

The table lists this clonotype with a few counts. V gene TRBV20-1 combines with J gene TRBJ2-4; possible D gene TRBD2, 5 bases. The V gene lost 5 bases and the J gene lost 2 bases, with 13 bases spanning the gap. This CDR3 region has 14 residues. In germline, CDR1 is DFQATT, CDR2 SNEGSKA (reference sequence). CDR3 sequence: CSAPVPGSKNIQYF. The CDR3 DNA reads TGCAGTGCTCCCGTCCCGGGGTCCAAAAACATTCAGTACTTC.

The rearrangement joins TRBV7-2 to TRBJ2-3; 7 nucleotides line up with TRBD2. The ends lost 3 bases at V and 1 base at J; junction bases unmatched: 4. CDR1 and CDR2 from the germline V gene are SGHTA and FQGNSA. The CDR3 consists of 15 residues. For the CDR3, the DNA is TGTGCCAGCAGCTTGATGAGCGGGGGCACAGATACGCAGTATTTT. It translates to CASSLMSGGTDTQYF.

J is TRBJ2-2 and V is TRBV6-1, with 8 bases matching TRBD1. The CDR3 runs to 15 residues. The V gene end was trimmed by 5 bases and the J gene end by 6 bases; junction bases not matched to a gene: 8. Germline V gene data show CDR1 as MNHNS and CDR2 as SASEGT. CDR3 nucleotides: TGTGCCAGCAGTCCCCTGGCAGGGGGCGCCGGGGAGCTGTTTTTT. This encodes CASSPLAGGAGELFF.

This chain connects TRBV29-1 to TRBJ1-5; D remains unclear. The CDR3 has 12 residues. V was cut by 4 bases and J by 3 bases, with 7 bases left in between. Per germline, CDR1 SQVTM and CDR2 ANQGSEA. The CDR3 sequence: CSVGEVNQPQHF. The CDR3 DNA reads as TGCAGCGTTGGGGAGGTCAATCAGCCCCAGCATTTT.

This clonotype was found a few times. The V and J genes are TRBV7-8 and TRBJ1-2; no firm D call. Trimming removed 6 bases at V and 4 bases at J, with 6 bases between. This CDR3 has 11 amino acids. The germline V gene encodes CDR1 SGHVS and CDR2 FQNEAQ. CDR3 sequence: CASSGFYGYTF. Written as DNA, the CDR3 is TGTGCCAGCAGTGGATTCTATGGCTACACCTTC.

This chain links TRBV15 with TRBJ2-7, with 7 bases lining up with TRBD1. The germline V gene has CDR1 LNHNV and CDR2 YYDKDF (reference sequence). The CDR3 consists of 13 residues. Trimming took 4 bases from V and 8 from J; bases not matched to a gene: 8. CDR3 loop: CATSTGQSSKQYF. CDR3 DNA sequence: TGTGCCACCAGCACGGGACAGAGCTCGAAGCAGTACTTC. The full variable domain, rest sourced from reference TRBV15 and TRBJ2-7, is DAMVIQNPRYQVTQFGKPVTLSCSQTLNHNVMYWYQQKSSQAPKLLFHYYDKDFNNEADTPDNFQSRRPNTSFCFLDIRSPGLGDTAMYLCATSTGQSSKQYFGPGTRLTVT.

The sample holds one count of this clonotype. The chain combines TRBV6-5 with TRBJ2-3, with D possibly TRBD1 on 5 matching bases. Trimming shortened V by 1 base and J by 5 bases, and 10 bases separated the two germline ends. The germline V gene encodes CDR1 MNHEY and CDR2 SVGAGI. The CDR3 is made up of 14 amino acids. DNA for the CDR3: TGTGCCAGCAGTTACTTCGGTGACAGAGATACGCAGTATTTT. Its protein product is CASSYFGDRDTQYF.

This clonotype was observed a few times. This rearrangement joins TRBV9 to TRBJ2-5, with a weak D call TRBD2 (6 bases). Germline V lookup: CDR1 SGDLS, CDR2 YYNGEE. This CDR3 has 16 amino acids. V was trimmed by 5 bases and J by 5 bases, leaving 22 bases between them. The CDR3 region has the DNA TGTGCCAGCAGTCCACAACCTGCGGGAAGGCGCGAGACCCAGTACTTC. Its protein product is CASSPQPAGRRETQYF.

As for this clonotype: The junction does not match germline at one end; this may be a read error. The chain couples TRBV7-9 to TRBJ2-6, with D maybe TRBD1 (6 bases). CDR1 is SEHNR and CDR2 is FQNEAQ in the germline V gene (reference sequence). CDR3 length: 15 amino acids. The CDR3 here is CASSTPDSGSNVLTF. The CDR3, as DNA: TGTGCCAGCAGCACCCCGGACAGTGGGTCCAACGTCCTGACTTTC.

This clonotype has more than one count but fewer than ten. The chain couples TRBV27 to TRBJ2-1; TRBD1 is a possible D gene (6 bases). Germline V gene lookup returns CDR1 MNHEY and CDR2 SMNVEV (reference sequence). Between the trimmed V and J ends, which lost 0 bases and 3 bases, there was a span of 18 bases. The CDR3 length is 18 residues. CDR3 in DNA: TGTGCCAGCAGTTTATCGGGCAGGGGTCTGCAGGGCTACAATGAGCAGTTCTTC. Translated, it gives CASSLSGRGLQGYNEQFF.

The J gene is TRBJ2-6, the V gene TRBV5-4; D is unresolved. This CDR3 spans 16 amino acids. Trimming removed 5 bases at V and 1 base at J, with 13 bases between. The germline CDR1 and CDR2 sequences are SGHNT and YYREEE (reference sequence). DNA of the CDR3: TGTGCCAGCAGTTTAGCCCAGGCGTCTGGGGCCAACGTCCTGACTTTC. Translating gives CASSLAQASGANVLTF.

The chain recombines TRBV7-9 with TRBJ2-7; D might be TRBD1 (6 bases). CDR1 SEHNR and CDR2 FQNEAQ come from the germline V gene (reference sequence). There are 15 residues in the CDR3. Trimming stripped 8 bases from V and 0 bases from J, with 17 bases between. Written as DNA, the CDR3 is TGTGCCAGCCAGGGGAACAGCGGAATCTCCTACGAGCAGTACTTC. This translates into CASQGNSGISYEQYF.

This clonotype has a handful of counts. The chain recombines TRBV5-1 with TRBJ2-7; TRBD2 aligns across 12 bases. Looked up from germline, CDR1 is SGHRS and CDR2 is YFSETQ. The V segment lost 4 bases and the J segment 6 bases; nucleotides outside the gene matches: 8. This CDR3 contains 15 residues. The CDR3: CASSARLAGDLEQYF. The CDR3, as DNA: TGCGCCAGCAGCGCCCGACTAGCGGGAGATCTCGAGCAGTACTTC.

This clonotype has more than one count but fewer than ten. The chain carries TRBV6-5 and TRBJ2-7; 11 positions match TRBD2. From germline, CDR1 is MNHEY and CDR2 SVGAGI. V lost 0 bases, J lost 6 bases, and 4 bases stayed unmatched. The CDR3 consists of 15 residues. The CDR3 loop reads CASSYSTSGTLEQYF. The CDR3 region has the DNA TGTGCCAGCAGTTACTCGACTAGCGGGACCCTCGAGCAGTACTTC.

This clonotype was detected ten times or more. The J gene is TRBJ2-1, the V gene TRBV5-1, with TRBD2 matching 7 bases. This CDR3 is 15 amino acids long. Trimming removed 3 bases from V and 2 bases from J; junction bases left unmatched: 5. Germline V CDR1 and CDR2: SGHRS, YFSETQ. This CDR3 reads CASSSATSPYNEQFF. The CDR3 DNA is TGCGCCAGCAGCTCGGCGACTAGCCCCTACAATGAGCAGTTCTTC.